This T cell receptor (beta chain) was sequenced for a study of shared clonotypes between healthy human individuals. Assay used: immunoSEQ multiplex PCR; TCRdb lists only in-frame clones, some missing. The repertoire has about 2.1 million clones, around 93% of them found once; the top ten carry around 1.7%. The CDR3 loop spans 13 amino acids. The V gene's germline CDR1 is LNHDA and CDR2 SQIVND (reference sequence). V lost 5 bases and J lost 3, with 11 bases in between. Terminally differentiated effector memory CD45RA+ cells were excluded from the naive CD8 cells, which were CD45RO-negative and positively selected for CCR7.

The receptor was derived from a man aged 18-30 years in good health. Some clones in this sample may be carry-over from other donors' samples. This sequence joins TRBV19 and TRBJ2-7; D is unresolved. Sequences were obtained from naive CD8+ T cells from PBMCs. The CDR3 loop reads CASSLPASYEQYF. CDR3 nucleotide sequence: TGTGCCAGTAGTCTGCCGGCGAGCTACGAGCAGTACTTC. Combining the CDR3 with reference TRBV19 and TRBJ2-7 gives the whole variable domain DGGITQSPKYLFRKEGQNVTLSCEQNLNHDAMYWYRQDPGQGLRLIYYSQIVNDFQKGDIAEGYSVSREKKESFPLTVTSAQKNPTAFYLCASSLPASYEQYFGPGTRLTVT.